Presented here are 7 T cell receptor beta chains from one specimen sequenced in a study of CD8 T cells in ankylosing spondylitis. From the 5' RACE reads, TCRdb called clonotypes with MiXCR, one entry per CDR3 protein. The sample lists about 27,000 distinct CDR3 sequences; 6.5% to 9.5% were seen once. What was sequenced was blood. All receptors derive from a male donor with ankylosing spondylitis or in good health (not recorded which).

The chain joins TRBV28 to TRBJ2-4; the D is unclear. V was clipped by 6 bases and J by 0 bases, with 9 bases between them. This CDR3 is built from 14 residues. The V gene's germline CDR1 is MDHEN and CDR2 SYDVKM. CDR3 bases: TGTGCCAGCAGCAGTAGGGTAGCCAAAAACATTCAGTACTTC. Protein sequence: CASSSRVAKNIQYF.

This clonotype is medium-sized in the sample. This chain connects TRBV29-1 to TRBJ1-5; D remains unclear. The length of the CDR3 is 12 residues. Looked up from germline, CDR1 is SQVTM and CDR2 is ANQGSEA. V lost 7 bases and J lost 1, with 8 bases in between. The CDR3 sequence is CSAGESNQPQHF. CDR3 bases: TGCAGCGCCGGAGAGAGCAATCAGCCCCAGCATTTT.

The gene calls are TRBV28 and TRBJ1-1; D might be TRBD1 (5 bases). Trimming removed 3 bases from V and 0 bases from J, with 8 bases in between. Germline V gene sequence: CDR1 MDHEN, CDR2 SYDVKM. The CDR3 has 14 amino acids. The CDR3 sequence: CASSFTRVNTEAFF. In nucleotides, the CDR3 is TGTGCCAGCAGTTTCACCAGGGTGAACACTGAAGCTTTCTTT. Full variable domain (missing parts from reference TRBV28 and TRBJ1-1): DVKVTQSSRYLVKRTGEKVFLECVQDMDHENMFWYRQDPGLGLRLIYFSYDVKMKEKGDIPEGYSVSREKKERFSLILESASTNQTSMYLCASSFTRVNTEAFFGQGTRLTVV.

The chain combines TRBV30 with TRBJ1-5; unclear D gene. V was clipped by 3 bases and J by 0 bases, with 15 bases between them. The CDR3 is 16 residues long. Per germline, CDR1 GTSNPN and CDR2 SVGIG (reference sequence). The CDR3, as DNA: TGTGCCTGGAGCGATTTTGGTACTTTTAGCAATCAGCCCCAGCATTTT. Translating gives CAWSDFGTFSNQPQHF. The variable domain in full, with the rest retrieved from reference TRBV30 and TRBJ1-5, is SQTIHQWPATLVQPVGSPLSLECTVEGTSNPNLYWYRQAAGRGLQLLFYSVGIGQISSEVPQNLSASRPQDRQFILSSKKLLLSDSGFYLCAWSDFGTFSNQPQHFGDGTRLSIL.

This clonotype was found a few times. The rearrangement joins TRBV7-7 to TRBJ2-2; D is unresolved. The ends were cut back, 2 bases at V and 6 bases at J, with 7 bases in the middle. The germline V gene has CDR1 SSHAT and CDR2 FNYEAQ (reference sequence). The CDR3 length is 13 residues. The CDR3 is CASSLSSAGELFF. CDR3 sequence (DNA): TGTGCCAGCAGCTTAAGTTCGGCCGGGGAGCTGTTTTTT.

In this sample, this clonotype turned up a few times. J is TRBJ1-1 and V is TRBV7-2; TRBD1 matches 8 bases. V was clipped by 2 bases and J by 4 bases; unmatched bases: 6. This CDR3 is built from 15 residues. Per the germline V gene, CDR1 is SGHTA and CDR2 is FQGNSA. The CDR3 DNA is TGTGCCAGCAGCTTACAGGGGGCGGATGCCACTGAAGCTTTCTTT. Translation: CASSLQGADATEAFF.

This clonotype was found many times. The chain joins TRBV20-1 to TRBJ2-4; D uncertain. The V gene's germline CDR1 is DFQATT and CDR2 SNEGSKA (reference sequence). The CDR3 loop spans 16 amino acids. V dropped 3 bases and J dropped 6 bases, with 21 bases sitting between them. In DNA form, the CDR3 reads TGCAGTGCTAGGTCTTGGGCCAAAGGCGTTGGAAACATTCAGTACTTC. This encodes CSARSWAKGVGNIQYF.